The TCR beta chain under discussion was sequenced for a study of T cells in Graves' hyperthyroidism and ophthalmopathy. Study outcomes and limitations: From stable hyperthyroidism, ophthalmopathy was set apart by a 13 V-J model.

This clonotype occurred many times. Its target is unknown. Trimming removed 2 bases at V and 4 bases at J, with 11 bases between. This CDR3 is 14 amino acids long. CDR1 SQVTM and CDR2 ANQGSEA come from the germline V gene. The TCR beta CDR3 regions underwent amplification using RNA transcripts as the source. The study used the HTBI primer set for a first-round RT-PCR of the TCR CDR3. Each CDR3 protein gets one entry after TCRdb re-called the multiplex PCR reads with MiXCR. In the table there are around 760,000 distinct CDR3 sequences, roughly 32% of which are singletons. This sequence was found in a middle-aged woman with Graves' hyperthyroidism. The rearrangement uses TRBV29-1 and TRBJ2-2, with D possibly TRBD1 on 6 matching bases. Input material: blood. CDR3 residues: CSVEPGQSTGELFF. Written as DNA, the CDR3 is TGCAGCGTTGAACCGGGACAATCCACCGGGGAGCTGTTTTTT.